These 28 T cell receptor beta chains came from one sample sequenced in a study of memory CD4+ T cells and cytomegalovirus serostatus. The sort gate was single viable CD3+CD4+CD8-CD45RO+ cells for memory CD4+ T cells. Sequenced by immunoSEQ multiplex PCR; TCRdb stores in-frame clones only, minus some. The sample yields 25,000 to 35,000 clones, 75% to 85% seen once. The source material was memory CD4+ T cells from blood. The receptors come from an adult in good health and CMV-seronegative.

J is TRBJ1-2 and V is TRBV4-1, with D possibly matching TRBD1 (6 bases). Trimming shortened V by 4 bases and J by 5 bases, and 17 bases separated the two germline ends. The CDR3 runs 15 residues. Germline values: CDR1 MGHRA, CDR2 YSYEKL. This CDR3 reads CASSPQGPLSYGYTF. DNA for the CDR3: TGCGCCAGCAGCCCACAGGGCCCTCTATCTTATGGCTACACCTTC.

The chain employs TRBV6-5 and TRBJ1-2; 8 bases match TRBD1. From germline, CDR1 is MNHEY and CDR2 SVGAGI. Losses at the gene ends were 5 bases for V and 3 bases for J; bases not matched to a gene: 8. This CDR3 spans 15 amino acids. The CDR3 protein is CASSTQGAADYGYTF. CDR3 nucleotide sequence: TGTGCCAGCAGTACCCAGGGGGCAGCGGACTATGGCTACACCTTC.

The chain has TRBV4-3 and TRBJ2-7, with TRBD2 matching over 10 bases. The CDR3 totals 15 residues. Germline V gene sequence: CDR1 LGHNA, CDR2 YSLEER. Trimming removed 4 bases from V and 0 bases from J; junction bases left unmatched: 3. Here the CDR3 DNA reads TGCGCCAGCAGCCCCCTAGCGGGGGACTCCTACGAGCAGTACTTC. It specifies CASSPLAGDSYEQYF.

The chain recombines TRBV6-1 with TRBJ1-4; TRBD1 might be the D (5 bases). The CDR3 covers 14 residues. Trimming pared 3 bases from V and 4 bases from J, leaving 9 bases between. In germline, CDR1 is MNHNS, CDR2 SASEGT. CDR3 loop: CASSEGLRNEKLFF. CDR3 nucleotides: TGTGCCAGCAGTGAGGGACTCCGTAATGAAAAACTGTTTTTT.

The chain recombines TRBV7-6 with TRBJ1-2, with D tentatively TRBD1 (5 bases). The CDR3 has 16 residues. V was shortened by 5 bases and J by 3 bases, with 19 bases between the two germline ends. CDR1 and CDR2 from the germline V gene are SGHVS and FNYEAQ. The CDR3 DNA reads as TGTGCCAGCAGCCGGATCCCCGACGGCAGGGACTATGGCTACACCTTC. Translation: CASSRIPDGRDYGYTF.

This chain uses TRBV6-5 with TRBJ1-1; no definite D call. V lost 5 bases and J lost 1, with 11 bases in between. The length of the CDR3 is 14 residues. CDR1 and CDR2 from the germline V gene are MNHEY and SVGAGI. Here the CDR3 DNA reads TGTGCCAGCAGTGCCCAGACAAGGAACACTGAAGCTTTCTTT. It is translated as CASSAQTRNTEAFF.

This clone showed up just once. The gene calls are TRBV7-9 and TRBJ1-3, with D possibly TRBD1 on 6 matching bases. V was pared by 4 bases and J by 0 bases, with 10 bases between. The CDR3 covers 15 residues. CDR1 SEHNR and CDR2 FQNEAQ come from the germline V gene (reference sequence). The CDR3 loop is CASSSTGLSGNTIYF. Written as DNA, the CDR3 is TGTGCCAGCAGCTCAACAGGGCTCTCTGGAAACACCATATATTTT.

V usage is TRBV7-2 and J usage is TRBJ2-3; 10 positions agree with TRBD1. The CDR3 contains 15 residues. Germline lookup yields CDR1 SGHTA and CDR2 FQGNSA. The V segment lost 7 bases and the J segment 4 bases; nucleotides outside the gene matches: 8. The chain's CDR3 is CASTQGQGWADTQYF. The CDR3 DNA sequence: TGTGCCAGCACCCAGGGACAGGGGTGGGCAGATACGCAGTATTTT.

The CDR3 nucleotides read TGTGCCAGTAGTATGGGGAGTCGCTACACTGAAGCTTTCTTT. This translates into CASSMGSRYTEAFF. The gene calls are TRBV19 and TRBJ1-1; D is undetermined. The germline V and J ends were trimmed by 3 bases and 3 bases, with 11 bases remaining between them. The germline V gene has CDR1 LNHDA and CDR2 SQIVND (reference sequence). This CDR3 has 14 residues.

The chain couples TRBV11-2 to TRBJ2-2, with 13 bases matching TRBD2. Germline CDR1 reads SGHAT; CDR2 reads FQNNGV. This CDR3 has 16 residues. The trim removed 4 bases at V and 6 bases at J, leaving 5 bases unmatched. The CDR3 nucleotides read TGTGCCAGCAGCTCAGTGACTAGCGGGGGGTCCGGGGAGCTGTTTTTT. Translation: CASSSVTSGGSGELFF.

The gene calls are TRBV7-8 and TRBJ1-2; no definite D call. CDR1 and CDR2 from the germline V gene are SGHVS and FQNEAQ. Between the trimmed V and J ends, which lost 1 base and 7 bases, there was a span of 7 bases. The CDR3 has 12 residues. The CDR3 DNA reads TGTGCCAGCAGCTTAGACCGGGGTGGCTACACCTTC. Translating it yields CASSLDRGGYTF.

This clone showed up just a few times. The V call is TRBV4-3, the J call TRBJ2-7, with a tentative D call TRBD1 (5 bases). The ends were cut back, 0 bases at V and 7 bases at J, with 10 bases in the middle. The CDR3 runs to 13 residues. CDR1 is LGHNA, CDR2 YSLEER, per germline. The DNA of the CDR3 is TGCGCCAGCAGCCAAGACAGGGCTGGAGAGCAGTACTTC. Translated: CASSQDRAGEQYF.

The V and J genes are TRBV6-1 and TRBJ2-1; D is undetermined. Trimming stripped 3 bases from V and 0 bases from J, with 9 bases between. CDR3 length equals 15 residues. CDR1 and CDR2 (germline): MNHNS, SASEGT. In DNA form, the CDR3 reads TGTGCCAGCAGTGACACGACCAACTCCTACAATGAGCAGTTCTTC. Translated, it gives CASSDTTNSYNEQFF.

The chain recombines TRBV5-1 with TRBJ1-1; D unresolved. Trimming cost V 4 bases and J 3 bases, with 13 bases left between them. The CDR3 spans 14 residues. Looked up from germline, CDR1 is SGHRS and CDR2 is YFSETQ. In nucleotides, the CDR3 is TGCGCCAGCAGCGTCGGACCAAGGGACACTGAAGCTTTCTTT. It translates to CASSVGPRDTEAFF.

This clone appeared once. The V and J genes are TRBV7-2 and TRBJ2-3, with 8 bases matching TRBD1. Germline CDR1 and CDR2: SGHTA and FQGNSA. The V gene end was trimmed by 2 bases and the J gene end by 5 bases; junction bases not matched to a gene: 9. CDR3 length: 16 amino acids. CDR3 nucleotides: TGTGCCAGCAGCTTACAATCCGGACAGGGCCGAGATACGCAGTATTTT. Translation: CASSLQSGQGRDTQYF.

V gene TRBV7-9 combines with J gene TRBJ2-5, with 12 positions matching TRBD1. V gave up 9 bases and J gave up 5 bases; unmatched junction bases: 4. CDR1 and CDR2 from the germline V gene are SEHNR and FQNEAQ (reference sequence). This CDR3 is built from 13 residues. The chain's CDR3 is CASGTGGRETQYF. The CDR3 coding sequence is TGTGCCAGTGGGACAGGGGGCCGGGAGACCCAGTACTTC.

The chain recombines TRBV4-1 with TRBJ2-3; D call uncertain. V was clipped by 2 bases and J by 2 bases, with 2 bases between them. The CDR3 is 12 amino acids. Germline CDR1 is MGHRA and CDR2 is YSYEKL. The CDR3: CASSQNTDTQYF. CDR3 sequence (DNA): TGCGCCAGCAGCCAAAACACAGATACGCAGTATTTT.

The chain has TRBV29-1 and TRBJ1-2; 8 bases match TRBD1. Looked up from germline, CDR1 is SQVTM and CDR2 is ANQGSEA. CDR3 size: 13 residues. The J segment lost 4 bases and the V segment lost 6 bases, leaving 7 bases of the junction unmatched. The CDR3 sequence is CSVGQGGGYGYTF. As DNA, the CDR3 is TGCAGCGTAGGACAGGGTGGAGGCTATGGCTACACCTTC.

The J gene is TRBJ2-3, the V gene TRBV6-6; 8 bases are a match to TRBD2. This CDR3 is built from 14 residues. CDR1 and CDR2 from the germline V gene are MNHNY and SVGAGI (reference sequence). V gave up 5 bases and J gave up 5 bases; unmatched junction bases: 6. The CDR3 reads CASSLGLELDTQYF. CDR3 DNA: TGTGCCAGCAGTCTGGGACTAGAGTTAGATACGCAGTATTTT.

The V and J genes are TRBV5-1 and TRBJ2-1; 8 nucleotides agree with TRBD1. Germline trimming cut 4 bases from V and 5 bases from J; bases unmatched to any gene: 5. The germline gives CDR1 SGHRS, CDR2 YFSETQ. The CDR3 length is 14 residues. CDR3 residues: CASSTGQVNNEQFF. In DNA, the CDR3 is TGCGCCAGCAGCACGGGACAGGTAAACAATGAGCAGTTCTTC.

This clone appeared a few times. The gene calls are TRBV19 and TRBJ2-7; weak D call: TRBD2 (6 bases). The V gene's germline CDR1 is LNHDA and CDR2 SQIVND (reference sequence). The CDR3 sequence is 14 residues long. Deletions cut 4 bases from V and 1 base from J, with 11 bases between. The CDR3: CASSTPGLSYEQYF. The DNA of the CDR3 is TGTGCCAGTAGTACACCGGGACTTTCCTACGAGCAGTACTTC.

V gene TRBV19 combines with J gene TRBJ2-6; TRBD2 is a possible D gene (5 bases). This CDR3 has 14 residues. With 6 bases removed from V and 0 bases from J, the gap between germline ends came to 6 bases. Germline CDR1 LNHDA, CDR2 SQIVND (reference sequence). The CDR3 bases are TGTGCCAGTAGGGGGAGCTCTGGGGCCAACGTCCTGACTTTC. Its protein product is CASRGSSGANVLTF.

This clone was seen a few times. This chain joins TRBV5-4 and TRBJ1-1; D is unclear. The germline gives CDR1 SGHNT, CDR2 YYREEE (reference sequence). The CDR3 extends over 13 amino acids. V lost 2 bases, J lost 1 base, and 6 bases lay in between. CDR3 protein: CASSLFGNTEAFF. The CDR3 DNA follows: TGTGCCAGCAGCTTATTCGGGAACACTGAAGCTTTCTTT.

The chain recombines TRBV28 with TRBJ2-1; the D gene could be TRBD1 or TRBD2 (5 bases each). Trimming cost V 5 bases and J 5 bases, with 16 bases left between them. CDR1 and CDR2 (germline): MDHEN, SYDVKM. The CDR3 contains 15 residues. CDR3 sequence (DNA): TGTGCCAGCAGTAACCGGGACCTGACGAACAATGAGCAGTTCTTC. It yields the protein CASSNRDLTNNEQFF.

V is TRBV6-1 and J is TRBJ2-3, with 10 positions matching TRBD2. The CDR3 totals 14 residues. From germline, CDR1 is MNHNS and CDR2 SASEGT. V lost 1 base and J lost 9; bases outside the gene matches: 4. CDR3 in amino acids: CASSEVPSGGTQYF. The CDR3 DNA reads TGTGCCAGCAGTGAAGTACCTAGCGGGGGAACGCAGTATTTT.

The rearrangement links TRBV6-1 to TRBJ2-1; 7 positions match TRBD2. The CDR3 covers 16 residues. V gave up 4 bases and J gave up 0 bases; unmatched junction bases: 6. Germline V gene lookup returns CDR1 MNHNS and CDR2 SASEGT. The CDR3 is CASSANGGVSYNEQFF. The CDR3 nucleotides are TGTGCCAGCAGTGCCAATGGGGGGGTCTCCTACAATGAGCAGTTCTTC.

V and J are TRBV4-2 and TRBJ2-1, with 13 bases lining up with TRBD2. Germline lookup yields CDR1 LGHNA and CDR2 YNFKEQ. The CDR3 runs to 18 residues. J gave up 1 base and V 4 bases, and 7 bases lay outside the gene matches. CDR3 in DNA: TGTGCCAGCAGCCCAGAACTAGCGGGGGGGGGTTCCTACAATGAGCAGTTCTTC. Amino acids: CASSPELAGGGSYNEQFF.

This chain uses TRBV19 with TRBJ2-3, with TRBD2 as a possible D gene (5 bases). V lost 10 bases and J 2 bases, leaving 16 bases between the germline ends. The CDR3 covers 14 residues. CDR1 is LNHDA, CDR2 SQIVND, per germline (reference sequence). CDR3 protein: CATAGIPITDTQYF. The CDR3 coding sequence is TGTGCCACCGCCGGGATCCCAATCACAGATACGCAGTATTTT.